The entry that follows covers one T cell receptor (beta chain) sequence. These data come from a study of shared T cell receptors in the human thymus. With 4 bases clipped from V and 3 bases from J, the junction kept 16 bases outside the gene matches. The CDR3 sequence is 18 residues long. Germline V gene lookup returns CDR1 SGHVS and CDR2 FNYEAQ. The assay was immunoSEQ multiplex PCR, and TCRdb's table has in-frame clones only and misses some. The sample holds about 730,000 clones, 70% to 90% seen once. Another study also made use of these data, one on human thymus T cells.

Input material: thymocytes. The receptor was isolated from a girl under three years old with a congenital heart defect. V usage is TRBV7-6 and J usage is TRBJ2-5, with 8 bases lining up with TRBD2. The CDR3 region has the DNA TGTGCCAGCAGCTCACCCCCTTGGCGGGGGGTCGGTAAAGAGACCCAGTACTTC. Translating it yields CASSSPPWRGVGKETQYF.